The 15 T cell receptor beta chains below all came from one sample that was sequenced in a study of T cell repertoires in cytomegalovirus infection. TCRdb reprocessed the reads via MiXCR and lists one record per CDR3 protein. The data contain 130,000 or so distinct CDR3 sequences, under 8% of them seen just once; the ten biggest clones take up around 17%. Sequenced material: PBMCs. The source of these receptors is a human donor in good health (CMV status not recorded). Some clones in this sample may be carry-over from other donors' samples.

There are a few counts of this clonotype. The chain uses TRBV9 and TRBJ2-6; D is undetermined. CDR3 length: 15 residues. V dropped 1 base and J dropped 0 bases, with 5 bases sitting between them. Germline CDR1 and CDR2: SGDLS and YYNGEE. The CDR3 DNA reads TGTGCCAGCAGCGTAAGGGTCTCTGGGGCCAACGTCCTGACTTTC. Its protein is CASSVRVSGANVLTF.

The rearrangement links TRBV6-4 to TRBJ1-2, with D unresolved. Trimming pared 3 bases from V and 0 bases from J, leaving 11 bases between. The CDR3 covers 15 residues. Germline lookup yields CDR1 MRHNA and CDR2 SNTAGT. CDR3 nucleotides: TGTGCCAGCAGTGAAACAGCTTCGCCTAACTATGGCTACACCTTC. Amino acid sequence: CASSETASPNYGYTF.

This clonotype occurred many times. CDR3 coding DNA: TGTGCCAGCACCCCGCGGGGACAAGAGACCCAGTACTTC. This codes for CASTPRGQETQYF. This chain uses TRBV2 with TRBJ2-5, with D perhaps matching TRBD2 (6 bases). CDR3 length: 13 amino acids. Trimming removed 7 bases from V and 2 bases from J, with 11 bases in between. Looked up from germline, CDR1 is SNHLY and CDR2 is FYNNEI. The complete variable domain, with remaining parts taken from reference TRBV2 and TRBJ2-5, reads EPEVTQTPSHQVTQMGQEVILRCVPISNHLYFYWYRQILGQKVEFLVSFYNNEISEKSEIFDDQFSVERPDGSNFTLKIRSTKLEDSAMYFCASTPRGQETQYFGPGTRLLVL.

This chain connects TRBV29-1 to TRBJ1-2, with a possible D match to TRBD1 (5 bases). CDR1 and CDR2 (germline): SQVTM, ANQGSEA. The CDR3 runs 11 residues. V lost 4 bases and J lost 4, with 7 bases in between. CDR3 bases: TGCAGCGTTGGCGGGGCCTATGGCTACACCTTC. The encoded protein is CSVGGAYGYTF.

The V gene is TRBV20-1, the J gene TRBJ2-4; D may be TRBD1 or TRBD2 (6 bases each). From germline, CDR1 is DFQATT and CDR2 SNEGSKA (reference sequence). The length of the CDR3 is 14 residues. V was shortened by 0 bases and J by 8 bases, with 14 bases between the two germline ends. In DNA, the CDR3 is TGCAGTGCTAGAGATTGGAGGGGGGAAGACATTCAGTACTTC. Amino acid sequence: CSARDWRGEDIQYF.

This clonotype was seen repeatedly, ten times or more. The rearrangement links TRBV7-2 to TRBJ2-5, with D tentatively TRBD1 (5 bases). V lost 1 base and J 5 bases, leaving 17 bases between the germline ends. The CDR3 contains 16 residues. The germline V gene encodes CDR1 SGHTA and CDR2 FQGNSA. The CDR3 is CASSLVPGQGGETQYF. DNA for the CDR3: TGTGCCAGCAGCTTAGTACCGGGTCAGGGTGGGGAGACCCAGTACTTC.

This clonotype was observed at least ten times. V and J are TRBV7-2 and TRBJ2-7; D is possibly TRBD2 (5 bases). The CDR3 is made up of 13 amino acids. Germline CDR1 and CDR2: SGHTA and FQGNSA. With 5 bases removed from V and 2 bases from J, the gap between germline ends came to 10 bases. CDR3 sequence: CASSPDLPYEQYF. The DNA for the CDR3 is TGTGCCAGCAGCCCGGACTTGCCCTACGAGCAGTACTTC.

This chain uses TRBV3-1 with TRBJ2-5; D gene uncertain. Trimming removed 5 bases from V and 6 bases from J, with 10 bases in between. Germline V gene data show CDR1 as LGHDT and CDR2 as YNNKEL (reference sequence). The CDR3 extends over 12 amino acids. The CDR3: CASSSLGKTQYF. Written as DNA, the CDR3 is TGTGCCAGCAGCTCCTTGGGAAAGACCCAGTACTTC.

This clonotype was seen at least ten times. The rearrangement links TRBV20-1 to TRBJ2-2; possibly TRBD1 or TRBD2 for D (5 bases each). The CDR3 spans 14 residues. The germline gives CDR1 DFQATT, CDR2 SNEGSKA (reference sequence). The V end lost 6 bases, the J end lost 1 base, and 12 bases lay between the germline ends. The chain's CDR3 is CSAPGTLNTGELFF. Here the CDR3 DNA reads TGCAGTGCCCCCGGGACCCTGAACACCGGGGAGCTGTTTTTT.

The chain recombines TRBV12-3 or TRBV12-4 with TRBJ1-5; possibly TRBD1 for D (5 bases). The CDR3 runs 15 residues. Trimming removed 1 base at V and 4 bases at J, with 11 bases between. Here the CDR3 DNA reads TGTGCCAGCAGTTTAGACGGACGGGGGAATCAGCCCCAGCATTTT. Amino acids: CASSLDGRGNQPQHF.

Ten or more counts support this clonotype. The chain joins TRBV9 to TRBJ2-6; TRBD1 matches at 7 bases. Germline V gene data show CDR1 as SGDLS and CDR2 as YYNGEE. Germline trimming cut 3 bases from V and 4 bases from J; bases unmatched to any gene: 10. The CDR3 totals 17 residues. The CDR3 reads CASSGRDRASGANVLTF. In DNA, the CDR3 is TGTGCCAGCAGCGGGCGAGACAGGGCTTCCGGGGCCAACGTCCTGACTTTC.

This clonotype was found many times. CDR3 in amino acids: CASSLAPAARDNSPLHF. In nucleotides, the CDR3 is TGTGCCAGCAGCTTAGCCCCCGCGGCCAGGGACAATTCACCCCTCCACTTT. This chain joins TRBV7-9 and TRBJ1-6, with a possible D match to TRBD1 (5 bases). Germline loops: CDR1 SEHNR, CDR2 FQNEAQ (reference sequence). Trimming took 0 bases from V and 7 from J, leaving 16 bases between them. The CDR3 loop spans 17 amino acids.

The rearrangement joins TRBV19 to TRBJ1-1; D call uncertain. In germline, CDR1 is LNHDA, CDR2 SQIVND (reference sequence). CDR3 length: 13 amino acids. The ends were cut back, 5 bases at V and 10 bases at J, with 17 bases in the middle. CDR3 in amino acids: CASSSSGREGAFF. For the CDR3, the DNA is TGTGCCAGTAGTTCGTCCGGACGCGAAGGAGCTTTCTTT. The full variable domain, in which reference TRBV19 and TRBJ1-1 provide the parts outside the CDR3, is DGGITQSPKYLFRKEGQNVTLSCEQNLNHDAMYWYRQDPGQGLRLIYYSQIVNDFQKGDIAEGYSVSREKKESFPLTVTSAQKNPTAFYLCASSSSGREGAFFGQGTRLTVV.

CDR3 sequence reads: CASSQAGRGMVGTQYF. The DNA for the CDR3 is TGCGCCAGCAGCCAAGCCGGGCGGGGTATGGTCGGGACCCAGTACTTC. The chain recombines TRBV4-3 with TRBJ2-5; maybe TRBD2 (6 bases). CDR3 length: 16 amino acids. CDR1 is LGHNA and CDR2 is YSLEER in the germline V gene. With 1 base removed from V and 7 bases from J, the gap between germline ends came to 19 bases.

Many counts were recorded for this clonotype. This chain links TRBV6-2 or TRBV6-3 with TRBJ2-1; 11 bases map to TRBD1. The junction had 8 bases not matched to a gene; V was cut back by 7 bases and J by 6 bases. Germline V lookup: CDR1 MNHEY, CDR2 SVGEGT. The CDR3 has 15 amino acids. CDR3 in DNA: TGTGCCAGCACCGCAATTGGGACAGGGGGCAATGAGCAGTTCTTC. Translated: CASTAIGTGGNEQFF.